The rows below give T cell receptor beta chains drawn from one sample of a study of regulatory T cells in long-lasting Graves disease. Using its own MiXCR run on the multiplex PCR reads, TCRdb lists one record per CDR3 protein. Counted here are about 420,000 distinct CDR3 sequences, less than 20% occurring once; the ten biggest clones make up 23%. This sample also belongs to another study, concerning T cells in Graves' hyperthyroidism and ophthalmopathy.

The sequenced sample was peripheral blood mononuclear cells (PBMCs), obtained at new diagnosis, from a patient treated with antithyroid drugs. These receptor sequences come from a woman younger than 30 with Graves disease. CDR3s include the opening cysteine and the closing phenylalanine or tryptophan. The D gene is left open where the match is weak. Clone size, where shown, is once, few, many, or a class for clones that have expanded.

TRBV20-1	TRBJ1-5	.	many	TGCAGTGCTAGGTTCGTCAATCAGCCCCAGCATTTT	CSARFVNQPQHF
TRBV11-3	TRBJ2-1	TRBD2	many	TGTGCCAGCAGCTTAACCTCGGGACTAGGTTTCAATGAGCAGTTCTTC	CASSLTSGLGFNEQFF
TRBV18	TRBJ2-1	TRBD2	.	TGTGCCAGCTCACCGACTAGCGACGGATACAATGAGCAGTTCTTC	CASSPTSDGYNEQFF
TRBV12-3/TRBV12-4	TRBJ2-2	.	.	TGTGCCAGCAGGCTCGGAGGGGATAACACCGGGGAGCTGTTTTTT	CASRLGGDNTGELFF
TRBV7-2	TRBJ2-2	.	.	TGTGCCAGCAGCCGGGACTCAATGGCCGGGGAGCTGTTTTTT	CASSRDSMAGELFF
TRBV29-1	TRBJ1-1	.	.	TGCAGCGTTGAACAGGGATCGGGGTTAGCTTTCTTT	CSVEQGSGLAFF
TRBV6-2/TRBV6-3	TRBJ2-1	TRBD1	few	TGTGCCAGCAGGGAACAGGGGAGCAATGAGCAGTTCTTC	CASREQGSNEQFF
TRBV4-3	TRBJ1-1	.	many	TGCGCCAGCAGCCAAGACAGGGGAAACACTGAAGCTTTCTTT	CASSQDRGNTEAFF
TRBV18	TRBJ2-1	TRBD1	.	TGTGCCAGCTCACCACTCAATGACAGGGGCAATGAGCAGTTCTTC	CASSPLNDRGNEQFF
TRBV30	TRBJ2-5	TRBD2	.	TGTGCCTGGAGTGAAGGCGGGAGAGGGTGGGAGACCCAGTACTTC	CAWSEGGRGWETQYF
TRBV15	TRBJ1-1	.	.	TGTGCCACCAGCAGAACCCCCGGGGTCGGGAACACTGAAGCTTTCTTT	CATSRTPGVGNTEAFF
TRBV20-1	TRBJ1-4	.	.	TGCAGTGCTATCGCTCCGGCACACTCTAATGAAAAACTGTTTTTT	CSAIAPAHSNEKLFF
TRBV19	TRBJ1-1	.	few	TGTGCCAGTACTCACGCTGTGAACACTGAAGCTTTCTTT	CASTHAVNTEAFF
TRBV20-1	TRBJ2-5	TRBD2	few	TGCAGTGCTAGGACTAGCGGGGGTGAAGTGGAGACCCAGTACTTC	CSARTSGGEVETQYF
TRBV12-3/TRBV12-4	TRBJ2-1	.	few	TGTGCCACCCTCAACAATGAGCAGTTCTTC	CATLNNEQFF
TRBV29-1	TRBJ2-7	.	many	TGCAGCGTCCATGGGACTGCTCCCTACGAGCAGTACTTC	CSVHGTAPYEQYF
TRBV20-1	TRBJ2-2	TRBD1	.	TGCAGTGCTAGCCCCCGGGACAGGGGTGCTGCCGGGGAGCTGTTTTTT	CSASPRDRGAAGELFF
TRBV7-2	TRBJ2-7	.	many	TGTGCCAGCAGCTTAGAACCCGGAGGGAATCAGTACTTC	CASSLEPGGNQYF
TRBV10-3	TRBJ2-3	TRBD2	.	TGTGCCATCAGTGAGGGCCGACTAGCGGGAGGGCCAACGCAGTATTTT	CAISEGRLAGGPTQYF
TRBV27	TRBJ2-7	.	few	TGTGCCAGCAGTTTATTGGCTAGCGCCTACGAGCAGTACTTC	CASSLLASAYEQYF
TRBV12-3/TRBV12-4	TRBJ1-4	TRBD1	few	TGTGCCAGCAGTTTCGACAGGGAGAATGAAAAACTGTTTTTT	CASSFDRENEKLFF
TRBV20-1	TRBJ2-7	TRBD2	many	TGCAGTGCTAGTCTGGTAGGTGGGACTAGCCACGAGCAGTACTTC	CSASLVGGTSHEQYF
TRBV6-1	TRBJ2-1	TRBD2	many	TGTGCCAGCAGACTAGCGGGAAACTACAATGAGCAGTTCTTC	CASRLAGNYNEQFF
TRBV28	TRBJ1-2	TRBD1	few	TGTGCCAGCAGTTCGGCCGGACAGGGCGAGGACTATGGCTACACCTTC	CASSSAGQGEDYGYTF
TRBV6-2/TRBV6-3	TRBJ1-2	TRBD1	few	TGTGCCAGCAGTTCCAGACAGGGGGTAACATATGGCTACACCTTC	CASSSRQGVTYGYTF
TRBV6-1	TRBJ2-7	.	.	TGTGCCAGCAGTAACCGGGACTCCGGCTTC	CASSNRDSGF
TRBV6-1	TRBJ2-2	TRBD2	many	TGTGCCAGCAGAGGGACTAGGGCCGGGGAGCTGTTTTTT	CASRGTRAGELFF
TRBV7-8	TRBJ2-3	.	few	TGTGCCAGCAGCTGGACGCCTGATAGCACAGATACGCAGTATTTT	CASSWTPDSTDTQYF
TRBV5-6	TRBJ2-1	.	many	TGTGCCAGCAGCTTGGGGTGGGACTCAGTTTCCAATGAGCAGTTCTTC	CASSLGWDSVSNEQFF
TRBV7-2	TRBJ1-4	.	few	TGTGCCAGCAGCTTAAAGGTGGTGGGGATTAATGAAAAACTGTTTTTT	CASSLKVVGINEKLFF
TRBV6-1	TRBJ1-1	.	.	TGTGCCAGCAGTCCAGGGACTTGGACTGAGGCTTTCTTT	CASSPGTWTEAFF
TRBV12-3/TRBV12-4	TRBJ2-3	.	many	TGTGCCAGCAGTGTCTGGATGGGGGGCGACGGGACAGATACGCAGTATTTT	CASSVWMGGDGTDTQYF
TRBV5-1	TRBJ2-2	.	many	TGCGCCAGCAGCTTGCAGGCCCAAAACACCGGGGAGCTGTTTTTT	CASSLQAQNTGELFF
TRBV28	TRBJ1-3	.	.	TGTGCCAGCAGTTCCCCCCATGACTGGATCTCTGGAAACACCATATATTTT	CASSSPHDWISGNTIYF
TRBV10-2	TRBJ2-7	.	many	TGCGCCAGCAGTGGGACAACCTCGACTAGGCTAACCTTCTACGAGCAGTACTTC	CASSGTTSTRLTFYEQYF
TRBV3-1	TRBJ2-7	.	many	TGTGCCAGCAGCCATGCAAACGGTTACGAGCAGTACTTC	CASSHANGYEQYF
TRBV28	TRBJ2-1	TRBD1	many	TGTGCCAGCAGTCTCACAGGGGGCGCCGAGAATGAGCAGTTCTTC	CASSLTGGAENEQFF
TRBV18	TRBJ2-5	.	many	TGTGCCAGCTCGCTGGCGGTGGCCAGTGGCGAGACCCAGTACTTC	CASSLAVASGETQYF
TRBV6-9	TRBJ2-7	TRBD2	many	TGTGCCAGCAGTTTGGGACTAGCGGGCTCCGCCTCCTACGAGCAGTACTTC	CASSLGLAGSASYEQYF
TRBV29-1	TRBJ2-1	.	many	TGCAGCGTTGAGTCCGTGGCAGCCTTATTGAATGAGCAGTTCTTC	CSVESVAALLNEQFF
TRBV6-1	TRBJ1-3	.	many	TGTGCCAGCAGTGAATGGACATCGTCTGGAAACACCATATATTTT	CASSEWTSSGNTIYF
TRBV18	TRBJ2-7	.	.	TGTGCCAGATCACCCCAGACGCCCTACGAGCAGTACTTC	CARSPQTPYEQYF
TRBV6-2/TRBV6-3	TRBJ2-1	.	few	TGTGCCAGCAGTGAGGGCCCGATCAATGAGCAGTTCTTC	CASSEGPINEQFF
TRBV27	TRBJ1-1	.	many	TGTGCCAGCAGTCCCCGGGACGGCGGGGTGAACACTGAAGCTTTCTTT	CASSPRDGGVNTEAFF